A selection of T cell receptor beta chains follows, all from one sample in a study of OX40 agonist ivuxolimab in advanced cancers. Clones were sequenced by immunoSEQ multiplex PCR, and TCRdb holds only the in-frame ones, with some missing. The table has some 20,000 clones, around two thirds seen once. Sequences were derived from CD4+ or CD8+ T cells sorted from blood, sampled in a trial of the OX40 agonist ivuxolimab. Receptor source: an adult with an advanced solid tumor such as melanoma, head and neck, liver or kidney cancer. Both conserved end residues are part of each CDR3. The D gene is left open where the match is weak. Only some rows state a clone size, as once, few, many or a class for expanded clones.

size	V	J	D	CDR3	DNA
-	TRBV6-5	TRBJ1-5	-	CASSLAGDNQPQHF	TGTGCCAGCAGTTTAGCGGGGGACAATCAGCCCCAGCATTTT
-	TRBV7-9	TRBJ2-3	-	CASSPDSSTDTQYF	TGTGCCAGCAGCCCCGACAGTAGCACAGATACGCAGTATTTT
-	TRBV7-9	TRBJ1-4	-	CASSLGLATGLSTNEKLFF	TGTGCCAGCAGCTTAGGTCTCGCGACAGGTTTATCAACTAATGAAAAACTGTTTTTT
-	TRBV7-3	TRBJ2-7	-	CASSRDPSYEQYF	TGTGCCAGCTCGAGGGACCCTTCCTACGAGCAGTACTTC
-	TRBV28	TRBJ1-5	-	CASTLYRGLSNQPQHF	TGTGCCAGCACCCTTTATAGGGGTTTGAGCAATCAGCCCCAGCATTTT
few	TRBV7-6	TRBJ2-5	-	CASSLAGPLETQYF	TGTGCCAGCAGCTTAGCGGGTCCTTTGGAGACCCAGTACTTC
-	TRBV19	TRBJ2-2	TRBD1	CASTKWAGGTGELFF	TGTGCCAGTACTAAGTGGGCAGGGGGTACCGGGGAGCTGTTTTTT
-	TRBV5-5	TRBJ2-7	-	CASSLGYYEQYF	TGTGCCAGCAGCTTGGGGTATTACGAGCAGTACTTC
-	TRBV19	TRBJ2-1	-	CASSVTGRTAEQFF	TGTGCCAGTAGTGTGACAGGGAGGACCGCCGAGCAGTTCTTC
once	TRBV19	TRBJ2-3	-	CASSMPQRDIDTQYF	TGTGCCAGTAGTATGCCCCAACGGGACATAGATACGCAGTATTTT
-	TRBV15	TRBJ2-3	-	CATSRGTFYTDTQYF	TGTGCCACCAGCAGAGGAACGTTCTACACAGATACGCAGTATTTT
-	TRBV11-2	TRBJ2-1	-	CASSFTTDNEQFF	TGTGCCAGCAGCTTTACTACCGACAATGAGCAGTTCTTC
many	TRBV5-4	TRBJ2-3	TRBD2	CASSQEGLALSTDTQYF	TGCGCCAGCAGCCAAGAAGGACTAGCCCTCAGCACAGATACGCAGTATTTT
-	TRBV4-1	TRBJ1-1	-	CASSQVLEWTEAFF	TGCGCCAGCAGCCAAGTATTAGAGTGGACTGAAGCTTTCTTT
once	TRBV19	TRBJ2-1	-	CASSIVPKGEQFF	TGTGCCAGTAGTATAGTCCCCAAAGGTGAGCAGTTCTTC
-	TRBV28	TRBJ2-4	TRBD2	CASSFRTRNIQYF	TGTGCCAGCAGTTTCCGGACTAGAAACATTCAGTACTTC
-	TRBV10-3	TRBJ2-3	-	CAIRAGTSTDTQYF	TGTGCCATCAGAGCCGGGACTAGCACAGATACGCAGTATTTT
-	TRBV4-3	TRBJ1-1	-	CASSQDRGGIGNTEAFF	TGCGCCAGCAGCCAAGATCGGGGGGGGATAGGGAACACTGAAGCTTTCTTT
-	TRBV28	TRBJ2-2	-	CASNPGQLPGELFF	TGTGCCAGCAACCCGGGACAACTACCCGGGGAGCTGTTTTTT
-	TRBV15	TRBJ2-1	TRBD2	CATSRDSGGSSYNEQFF	TGTGCCACCAGCAGAGATAGCGGGGGAAGCTCCTACAATGAGCAGTTCTTC
-	TRBV7-6	TRBJ1-1	-	CASSNEAIGGTEAFF	TGTGCCAGCAGCAATGAGGCAATCGGGGGCACTGAAGCTTTCTTT
few	TRBV9	TRBJ1-5	-	CASSVDVSQPQHF	TGTGCCAGCAGCGTAGATGTTAGCCAGCCCCAGCATTTT
medium-sized	TRBV13	TRBJ1-4	-	CASSFRKSNEKLFF	TGTGCCAGCAGCTTCAGGAAATCCAATGAAAAACTGTTTTTT
-	TRBV4-3	TRBJ1-2	-	CASSQGGQLTNYGYTF	TGCGCCAGCAGCCAAGGGGGGCAGCTAACTAACTATGGCTACACCTTC
-	TRBV7-3	TRBJ1-2	TRBD1	CASSSSQGANYGYTF	TGTGCCAGCAGCTCCTCACAGGGGGCGAACTATGGCTACACCTTC
-	TRBV2	TRBJ2-3	-	CASGLEYF	TGTGCCAGCGGTTTGGAGTATTTT
-	TRBV7-2	TRBJ2-7	-	CASSQDLSSYEQYF	TGTGCCAGCAGCCAGGACCTGAGCTCCTACGAGCAGTACTTC
-	TRBV28	TRBJ2-7	TRBD1	CASSFRPRQGGFLEQYF	TGTGCCAGCAGTTTCCGCCCCCGACAGGGTGGCTTCCTCGAGCAGTACTTC